These 20 T cell receptor beta chains originate from one sample sequenced in a study of post-analysis software for immune sequencing data. Study-level findings and limits: Relative to controls, patients had five TRBV segments at higher frequency, with TRBV5-6, TRBV5-1 and TRBV20-1 among these.

These TCRs are of unknown antigen specificity. Prepared TCR beta cDNA libraries contained unique molecular identifiers. TCRdb independently ran MiXCR on the PCR reads; one entry per CDR3 protein. The sample yields more than 450,000 distinct CDR3 sequences, approximately 31% seen once. Sequencing was done on a sample of blood. These receptor sequences come from a girl aged 2-17 years with multiple sclerosis.

The table lists this clonotype with a count of one. J is TRBJ2-6 and V is TRBV28; D unclear. Germline assignment: CDR1 MDHEN and CDR2 SYDVKM. Trimming left V 8 bases short and J 0 bases short, with 14 bases between. The CDR3 contains 16 residues. The DNA for the CDR3 is TGTGCCAGCTGGACGTCCCGTGGCTCTGGGGCCAACGTCCTGACTTTC. It specifies CASWTSRGSGANVLTF. Full variable domain (rest looked up from reference TRBV28 and TRBJ2-6): DVKVTQSSRYLVKRTGEKVFLECVQDMDHENMFWYRQDPGLGLRLIYFSYDVKMKEKGDIPEGYSVSREKKERFSLILESASTNQTSMYLCASWTSRGSGANVLTFGAGSRLTVL.

The J gene is TRBJ1-1, the V gene TRBV20-1, with D possibly TRBD1 on 5 matching bases. The CDR3 is made up of 13 amino acids. Germline lookup yields CDR1 DFQATT and CDR2 SNEGSKA (reference sequence). Trimming shortened V by 6 bases and J by 1 base, and 12 bases separated the two germline ends. The CDR3 loop is CSATSQENTEAFF. CDR3 bases: TGCAGTGCCACATCACAGGAGAACACTGAAGCTTTCTTT.

The J gene is TRBJ2-3, the V gene TRBV2, with 11 bases fitting TRBD2. Germline V gene data show CDR1 as SNHLY and CDR2 as FYNNEI. CDR3 size: 15 residues. V lost 4 bases to trimming and J lost 5 bases; unmatched junction nucleotides: 5. The CDR3 region is CASSAASGGKDTQYF. The CDR3 DNA sequence: TGTGCCAGCAGTGCGGCTAGCGGGGGGAAAGATACGCAGTATTTT.

The genes are TRBV3-1 and TRBJ1-1, with 9 bases lining up with TRBD1. J gave up 1 base and V 7 bases, and 4 bases lay outside the gene matches. The length of the CDR3 is 14 residues. Germline V gene lookup returns CDR1 LGHDT and CDR2 YNNKEL (reference sequence). CDR3 sequence reads: CASNTGGRNTEAFF. In nucleotides, the CDR3 is TGTGCCAGCAACACAGGGGGCCGGAACACTGAAGCTTTCTTT.

The sample holds a few counts of this clonotype. The gene calls are TRBV29-1 and TRBJ1-2; D is uncertain. The germline V and J ends were trimmed by 3 bases and 5 bases, with 10 bases remaining between them. The length of the CDR3 is 12 residues. The germline V gene encodes CDR1 SQVTM and CDR2 ANQGSEA. The CDR3 region has the DNA TGCAGCGTTGACACCTATGGGTATGGCTACACCTTC. This gives the protein CSVDTYGYGYTF.

This clonotype was seen repeatedly, ten times or more. The genes are TRBV5-1 and TRBJ2-1, with D perhaps TRBD1 (5 bases). Germline V CDR1 and CDR2: SGHRS, YFSETQ. The CDR3 is made up of 17 amino acids. Between the trimmed V and J ends, which lost 0 bases and 5 bases, there was a span of 18 bases. The CDR3 coding sequence is TGCGCCAGCAGCTTGGCCTTTAGGGGCCCCTGGGACAATGAGCAGTTCTTC. Translating gives CASSLAFRGPWDNEQFF.

To note about this clonotype: A much larger clone sits a single nucleotide away, making a read error possible. V gene TRBV7-2 combines with J gene TRBJ1-1; no reliable D call. This CDR3 region has 13 residues. The germline CDR1 and CDR2 sequences are SGHTA and FQGNSA. The chain's CDR3 is CASLRYANIEAFF. The CDR3, as DNA: TGTGCCAGCCTTAGGTATGCAAACATTGAAGCTTTCTTT.

The rearrangement joins TRBV20-1 to TRBJ2-1; a weak D match, TRBD2 (5 bases). Germline lookup yields CDR1 DFQATT and CDR2 SNEGSKA (reference sequence). This CDR3 has 15 amino acids. Trimming stripped 1 base from V and 9 bases from J, with 19 bases between. CDR3: CSARASGYGWGEQFF. The CDR3 DNA follows: TGCAGTGCTAGAGCCAGCGGCTATGGTTGGGGTGAGCAGTTCTTC.

This clonotype showed up just a few times. V usage is TRBV4-2 and J usage is TRBJ1-4, with 8 nucleotides matching TRBD1. Germline values: CDR1 LGHNA, CDR2 YNFKEQ. This CDR3 is built from 15 residues. Trimming at V came to 4 bases and at J to 6 bases, leaving 7 bases not matched to a gene. The CDR3 bases are TGTGCCAGCAGCCCCCGGACAGGGTCGGATGAAAAACTGTTTTTT. Protein sequence: CASSPRTGSDEKLFF.

CDR3 sequence: CSADRVQETQYF. The CDR3 DNA sequence: TGCAGTGCTGACAGGGTCCAAGAGACCCAGTACTTC. J is TRBJ2-5 and V is TRBV20-1, with 7 bases that match TRBD1. The CDR3 is 12 amino acids. CDR1 is DFQATT and CDR2 is SNEGSKA in the germline V gene (reference sequence). Trimming cost V 5 bases and J 1 base; bases outside gene matches: 1.

V is TRBV7-9 and J is TRBJ1-1; TRBD1 matches 10 bases. This CDR3 contains 17 residues. Germline trimming cut 1 base from V and 3 bases from J; bases unmatched to any gene: 8. Germline CDR1 is SEHNR and CDR2 is FQNEAQ (reference sequence). The DNA for the CDR3 is TGTGCCAGCAGCTTAGGGGGTTACGGGACAGGGGACACTGAAGCTTTCTTT. Translating it yields CASSLGGYGTGDTEAFF.

The chain joins TRBV6-6 to TRBJ2-3, with D perhaps matching TRBD1 or TRBD2 (5 bases each). The germline V gene encodes CDR1 MNHNY and CDR2 SVGAGI (reference sequence). V was trimmed by 0 bases and J by 5 bases, leaving 12 bases between them. The CDR3 extends over 15 amino acids. CDR3 protein: CASSYSGTQGDTQYF. Here the CDR3 DNA reads TGTGCCAGCAGTTACTCGGGGACCCAAGGAGATACGCAGTATTTT.

The chain joins TRBV19 to TRBJ2-1, with 8 bases fitting TRBD1. The germline V gene encodes CDR1 LNHDA and CDR2 SQIVND (reference sequence). Trimming at V came to 8 bases and at J to 3 bases, leaving 6 bases not matched to a gene. CDR3 length: 14 residues. As DNA, the CDR3 is TGTGCCAGTCAAACAGGGGGAAGCTACAATGAGCAGTTCTTC. Its translation is CASQTGGSYNEQFF. The whole variable domain, remainder taken from reference TRBV19 and TRBJ2-1, is DGGITQSPKYLFRKEGQNVTLSCEQNLNHDAMYWYRQDPGQGLRLIYYSQIVNDFQKGDIAEGYSVSREKKESFPLTVTSAQKNPTAFYLCASQTGGSYNEQFFGPGTRLTVL.

The rearrangement uses TRBV6-5 and TRBJ1-6; no reliable D call. Germline V gives CDR1 MNHEY, CDR2 SVGAGI. CDR3 length: 13 amino acids. Trimming pared 2 bases from V and 10 bases from J, leaving 9 bases between. CDR3 residues: CASSYGLPSPLHF. DNA for the CDR3: TGTGCCAGCAGTTACGGTCTTCCATCACCCCTCCACTTT.

This sequence joins TRBV11-2 and TRBJ1-6, with no clear D. V was cut by 1 base and J by 13 bases, with 8 bases left in between. Germline V CDR1 and CDR2: SGHAT, FQNNGV. This CDR3 comprises 12 residues. CDR3 coding DNA: TGTGCCAGCAGCTTAGGTTTGAGGCCCCTCCACTTT. As protein: CASSLGLRPLHF.

Regarding this clonotype: Being one base from a much bigger clone, this may be a read error. The V and J genes are TRBV12-3 or TRBV12-4 and TRBJ2-7, with D perhaps given as TRBD1 or TRBD2 (5 bases each). The CDR3 runs to 14 residues. V dropped 5 bases and J dropped 0 bases, with 11 bases sitting between them. CDR3 sequence: CASSPWDGSYEQYF. CDR3 sequence (DNA): TGTGCCAGCAGTCCTTGGGACGGCTCCTACGAGCAGTACTTC.

The V call is TRBV5-1, the J call TRBJ1-2, with D perhaps matching TRBD1 (5 bases). CDR3 size: 13 residues. Germline V gene lookup returns CDR1 SGHRS and CDR2 YFSETQ. Between the trimmed V and J ends, which lost 5 bases and 3 bases, there was a span of 11 bases. CDR3 sequence (DNA): TGCGCCAGCAGAATTACAGGTTACTATGGCTACACCTTC. It translates to CASRITGYYGYTF.

The gene calls are TRBV29-1 and TRBJ1-1, with 7 bases matching TRBD1. Germline CDR1 and CDR2: SQVTM and ANQGSEA. CDR3 length equals 14 residues. The junction had 9 bases not matched to a gene; V was cut back by 7 bases and J by 1 base. The CDR3 here is CSARGTDRNTEAFF. CDR3 bases: TGCAGCGCCCGAGGGACAGACAGGAACACTGAAGCTTTCTTT.

This clonotype was found a few times. V gene TRBV6-1 combines with J gene TRBJ2-3, with 12 bases that match TRBD2. Unmatched junction bases numbered 6, after V lost 0 bases and J lost 5 bases. The length of the CDR3 is 17 residues. Germline V gives CDR1 MNHNS, CDR2 SASEGT. CDR3 region: CASSEAPSGGARDTQYF. The DNA for the CDR3 is TGTGCCAGCAGTGAAGCTCCTAGCGGGGGGGCAAGAGATACGCAGTATTTT.

The chain joins TRBV20-1 to TRBJ2-7; the match to TRBD1 covers 7 bases. The J call may be mistaken, given a closer DNA end match to TRBJ2-5. This CDR3 is 13 amino acids long. The germline V gene encodes CDR1 DFQATT and CDR2 SNEGSKA (reference sequence). CDR3 in DNA: TGCAGTGCATCTACAGGGGATCGAGAGACCCAGTACTTC. Residues: CSASTGDRETQYF.